Listed here is a single T cell receptor (beta chain). Its target is unknown. The sample is drawn from a study of PD-1 blockade in classical Hodgkin lymphoma. Whole-study findings and limits: Complete responders possessed baseline diversity comparable to newly diagnosed patients. Relapsed/refractory patients reportedly had the lowest baseline TCR diversity, below newly diagnosed patients, who were below healthy donors. Whereas CD4+ TCR diversity had risen significantly by C4D1, CD8+ TCR diversity had not.

The data were produced by immunoSEQ multiplex PCR, yet TCRdb's version contains in-frame clones alone and is incomplete. The repertoire holds over 85,000 clones, with 90% as singletons. This CDR3 spans 14 amino acids. Trimming cost V 1 base and J 6 bases, with 12 bases left between them. CDR1 is SEHNR and CDR2 is FQNEAQ in the germline V gene (reference sequence). Sample time point: cycle 4 day 1 (C4D1), after more than five weeks of nivolumab. Each patient relapsed following autologous stem cell transplantation, and prior brentuximab vedotin exposure differed. The receptor was derived from a human donor with classical Hodgkin lymphoma. The sample in question was peripheral blood mononuclear cells (PBMCs), obtained before the fourth cycle of nivolumab. This rearrangement joins TRBV7-9 to TRBJ1-2, with D unresolved. This chain's CDR3 is CASSLDIPENGYTF. The CDR3 DNA follows: TGTGCCAGCAGCTTAGACATCCCGGAGAATGGCTACACCTTC.